This paragraph reports one T cell receptor (beta chain). Sequenced by immunoSEQ multiplex PCR; TCRdb stores in-frame clones only, minus some. Here the sample spans some 110,000 clones, about 94% being singletons. The germline V gene encodes CDR1 KGHSH and CDR2 LQKENI. V was clipped by 3 bases and J by 6 bases; unmatched bases: 8. The CDR3 length is 15 residues. This record belongs to a study of OX40 agonist ivuxolimab in advanced cancers. Study-level background: An anti-OX40 (CD134) antibody with agonistic activity, ivuxolimab, was administered to patients. Patients achieving partial responses numbered three: one hepatocellular carcinoma case and two cutaneous melanoma cases.

This clonotype originated in an adult with an advanced solid tumor such as melanoma, head and neck, liver or kidney cancer. The specimen comprised CD4+ or CD8+ T cells sorted from blood, sampled in a trial of the OX40 agonist ivuxolimab. V gene TRBV18 combines with J gene TRBJ1-1; TRBD1 aligns across 9 bases. CDR3 DNA: TGTGCCAGCTCACCCTACGGACAGGGGAGAGCTGAAGCTTTCTTT. This sequence encodes CASSPYGQGRAEAFF.